Listed below are T cell receptor beta chains from one sample, sequenced in a study of T cells in Graves' hyperthyroidism and ophthalmopathy. TCRdb processed the multiplex PCR reads anew with MiXCR; each CDR3 protein has one entry. Of about 200,000 distinct CDR3 sequences listed, about 15% are singletons. The sequenced sample consisted of blood. The origin of the receptors is a woman between 45 and 60 years old with Graves' hyperthyroidism. Both conserved end residues are part of each CDR3. The D gene is left open where the match is weak. Size is omitted from some rows. Given values are once, few, many or a class for expanded clones.

D gene: .; clone size: .; V gene: TRBV5-1; J gene: TRBJ1-1; CDR3 protein: CASSLGVFDLDTEAFF; CDR3 DNA: TGCGCCAGCAGCTTGGGGGTTTTCGATCTAGACACTGAAGCTTTCTTT
D gene: TRBD2; clone size: many; V gene: TRBV7-9; J gene: TRBJ2-5; CDR3 protein: CASSLPGTSGRETQYF; CDR3 DNA: TGTGCCAGCAGCCTACCCGGGACTAGCGGGAGAGAGACCCAGTACTTC
D gene: .; clone size: many; V gene: TRBV11-3; J gene: TRBJ1-1; CDR3 protein: CASSPERDTEAFF; CDR3 DNA: TGTGCCAGCAGCCCGGAAAGGGACACTGAAGCTTTCTTT
D gene: .; clone size: few; V gene: TRBV10-3; J gene: TRBJ2-7; CDR3 protein: CAIRGGGGVFDEQYF; CDR3 DNA: TGTGCCATCAGGGGGGGTGGGGGCGTTTTCGACGAGCAGTACTTC
D gene: TRBD1; clone size: many; V gene: TRBV27; J gene: TRBJ1-5; CDR3 protein: CASRVGGGWSNQPQHF; CDR3 DNA: TGTGCCAGCAGGGTAGGGGGCGGGTGGAGCAATCAGCCCCAGCATTTT
D gene: .; clone size: .; V gene: TRBV7-2; J gene: TRBJ1-6; CDR3 protein: CASSLDKVSPLHF; CDR3 DNA: TGTGCCAGCAGCTTAGACAAGGTTTCACCCCTCCACTTT
D gene: TRBD2; clone size: many; V gene: TRBV7-3; J gene: TRBJ2-1; CDR3 protein: CASSSMTSGSYNEQFF; CDR3 DNA: TGTGCCAGCAGCTCGATGACTAGCGGGAGCTACAATGAGCAGTTCTTC
D gene: TRBD1; clone size: few; V gene: TRBV12-5; J gene: TRBJ1-3; CDR3 protein: CASGTGTAGNTIYF; CDR3 DNA: TGTGCTAGTGGTACTGGGACAGCCGGAAACACCATATATTTT
D gene: TRBD1; clone size: many; V gene: TRBV11-2; J gene: TRBJ2-7; CDR3 protein: CASSLPRQGFAYEQYF; CDR3 DNA: TGTGCCAGCAGCCTCCCAAGACAGGGGTTTGCCTACGAGCAGTACTTC
D gene: TRBD1; clone size: many; V gene: TRBV7-3; J gene: TRBJ2-7; CDR3 protein: CASSSSPGQGHEQYF; CDR3 DNA: TGTGCCAGCAGCTCCTCACCGGGACAGGGGCACGAGCAGTACTTC
D gene: TRBD2; clone size: many; V gene: TRBV27; J gene: TRBJ2-7; CDR3 protein: CASSPPTSGSSYEQYF; CDR3 DNA: TGTGCCAGCAGTCCCCCCACTAGCGGGAGCTCCTACGAGCAGTACTTC
D gene: TRBD2; clone size: many; V gene: TRBV5-1; J gene: TRBJ2-3; CDR3 protein: CASSLTSGSTDTQYF; CDR3 DNA: TGCGCCAGCAGCTTGACTAGCGGGAGCACAGATACGCAGTATTTT
D gene: TRBD1; clone size: .; V gene: TRBV19; J gene: TRBJ2-2; CDR3 protein: CASSRGQAPGELFF; CDR3 DNA: TGTGCCAGTAGTAGAGGACAGGCTCCCGGGGAGCTGTTTTTT
D gene: .; clone size: .; V gene: TRBV2; J gene: TRBJ2-2; CDR3 protein: CASSETATANTGELFF; CDR3 DNA: TGTGCCAGCAGTGAAACCGCGACGGCGAACACCGGGGAGCTGTTTTTT
D gene: TRBD2; clone size: many; V gene: TRBV2; J gene: TRBJ2-1; CDR3 protein: CASSALAGGPGEQFF; CDR3 DNA: TGTGCCAGCAGTGCTCTAGCGGGAGGGCCCGGTGAGCAGTTCTTC
D gene: TRBD1; clone size: few; V gene: TRBV15; J gene: TRBJ1-6; CDR3 protein: CATSRDRDSNSPLHF; CDR3 DNA: TGTGCCACCAGCAGAGATCGGGACAGCAATTCACCCCTCCACTTT
D gene: .; clone size: .; V gene: TRBV20-1; J gene: TRBJ1-5; CDR3 protein: CSARTGMGNQPQHF; CDR3 DNA: TGCAGTGCTAGAACGGGGATGGGCAATCAGCCCCAGCATTTT
D gene: TRBD1; clone size: few; V gene: TRBV29-1; J gene: TRBJ1-4; CDR3 protein: CSALDRGEKLFF; CDR3 DNA: TGCAGCGCCTTGGACAGGGGTGAAAAACTGTTTTTT
D gene: TRBD2; clone size: .; V gene: TRBV7-9; J gene: TRBJ2-3; CDR3 protein: CASSGKLAGPTDTQYF; CDR3 DNA: TGTGCCAGCAGCGGAAAACTAGCGGGGCCCACAGATACGCAGTATTTT
D gene: .; clone size: many; V gene: TRBV5-1; J gene: TRBJ2-3; CDR3 protein: CASSRQWGDTQYF; CDR3 DNA: TGCGCCAGCAGCCGACAGTGGGGAGATACGCAGTATTTT
D gene: TRBD2; clone size: many; V gene: TRBV20-1; J gene: TRBJ2-1; CDR3 protein: CSAIKRDLLNEQFF; CDR3 DNA: TGCAGTGCTATTAAGCGGGACCTTTTGAATGAGCAGTTCTTC
D gene: TRBD2; clone size: few; V gene: TRBV14; J gene: TRBJ2-7; CDR3 protein: CASSQGFSGRDEQYF; CDR3 DNA: TGTGCCAGCAGCCAAGGTTTTAGCGGGAGGGACGAGCAGTACTTC
D gene: .; clone size: .; V gene: TRBV11-3; J gene: TRBJ2-7; CDR3 protein: CATSAGESYEQYF; CDR3 DNA: TGTGCCACATCAGCGGGTGAATCCTACGAGCAGTACTTC
D gene: .; clone size: few; V gene: TRBV7-9; J gene: TRBJ1-1; CDR3 protein: CASSWMGQNTEAFF; CDR3 DNA: TGTGCCAGCAGCTGGATGGGGCAGAACACTGAAGCTTTCTTT
D gene: .; clone size: .; V gene: TRBV24-1; J gene: TRBJ2-4; CDR3 protein: CATSDSGSGAKNIQYF; CDR3 DNA: TGTGCCACCAGTGATTCCGGCTCTGGGGCCAAAAACATTCAGTACTTC
D gene: .; clone size: .; V gene: TRBV30; J gene: TRBJ1-3; CDR3 protein: CAWSVGGPGSGNTIYF; CDR3 DNA: TGTGCCTGGAGTGTTGGGGGGCCAGGCTCTGGAAACACCATATATTTT
D gene: TRBD1; clone size: .; V gene: TRBV7-9; J gene: TRBJ2-7; CDR3 protein: CASSLGDRTYEQYF; CDR3 DNA: TGTGCCAGCAGCTTAGGGGACAGAACCTACGAGCAGTACTTC
D gene: .; clone size: many; V gene: TRBV6-6; J gene: TRBJ1-3; CDR3 protein: CASSYDSNPGNTIYF; CDR3 DNA: TGTGCCAGCAGTTACGACAGTAACCCTGGAAACACCATATATTTT
D gene: TRBD1; clone size: .; V gene: TRBV27; J gene: TRBJ1-6; CDR3 protein: CASSVQGNLRGNSPLHF; CDR3 DNA: TGTGCCAGCAGTGTACAGGGGAATCTACGGGGTAATTCACCCCTCCACTTT
D gene: TRBD1; clone size: many; V gene: TRBV14; J gene: TRBJ2-5; CDR3 protein: CASSQDVGQGPETQYF; CDR3 DNA: TGTGCCAGCAGCCAAGACGTAGGACAGGGGCCAGAGACCCAGTACTTC
D gene: .; clone size: many; V gene: TRBV2; J gene: TRBJ2-2; CDR3 protein: CASSELGGLSTGELFF; CDR3 DNA: TGTGCCAGCAGTGAATTAGGGGGGCTTAGCACCGGGGAGCTGTTTTTT
D gene: .; clone size: few; V gene: TRBV10-3; J gene: TRBJ1-5; CDR3 protein: CAIRKGPGNQPQHF; CDR3 DNA: TGTGCCATCCGAAAGGGGCCTGGCAATCAGCCCCAGCATTTT
D gene: TRBD2; clone size: many; V gene: TRBV10-3; J gene: TRBJ2-7; CDR3 protein: CAIRTSGSGAYEQYF; CDR3 DNA: TGTGCCATCAGGACTAGCGGGAGCGGGGCCTACGAGCAGTACTTC
D gene: .; clone size: many; V gene: TRBV12-3/TRBV12-4; J gene: TRBJ2-1; CDR3 protein: CASRLDLAEEQFF; CDR3 DNA: TGTGCCAGCAGACTGGACCTAGCCGAAGAGCAGTTCTTC
D gene: TRBD2; clone size: many; V gene: TRBV5-1; J gene: TRBJ2-7; CDR3 protein: CASTLWSGGLYEQYF; CDR3 DNA: TGCGCCAGCACCCTGTGGAGCGGGGGCCTCTACGAGCAGTACTTC
D gene: TRBD2; clone size: many; V gene: TRBV28; J gene: TRBJ2-7; CDR3 protein: CASSPGLATYEQYF; CDR3 DNA: TGTGCCAGCAGCCCGGGACTAGCTACCTACGAGCAGTACTTC
D gene: .; clone size: few; V gene: TRBV2; J gene: TRBJ1-2; CDR3 protein: CASSTTSRGSAGYTF; CDR3 DNA: TGTGCCAGCAGTACCACCTCAAGGGGGAGTGCTGGCTACACCTTC
D gene: TRBD1; clone size: few; V gene: TRBV20-1; J gene: TRBJ2-3; CDR3 protein: CKPKPGAFRDRGGQVPDTQYF; CDR3 DNA: TGCAAACCTAAACCGGGAGCCTTCCGGGACAGGGGTGGTCAGGTCCCAGATACGCAGTATTTT
D gene: TRBD1; clone size: many; V gene: TRBV9; J gene: TRBJ1-5; CDR3 protein: CASSVIRGRSNQPQHF; CDR3 DNA: TGTGCCAGCAGCGTAATAAGGGGGCGAAGCAATCAGCCCCAGCATTTT
D gene: .; clone size: many; V gene: TRBV20-1; J gene: TRBJ1-5; CDR3 protein: CSARVVGSNQPQHF; CDR3 DNA: TGCAGTGCTAGAGTTGTGGGTAGCAATCAGCCCCAGCATTTT
D gene: .; clone size: many; V gene: TRBV12-3/TRBV12-4; J gene: TRBJ1-5; CDR3 protein: CASSPGLNGQPQHF; CDR3 DNA: TGTGCCAGCAGCCCCGGCCTAAACGGTCAGCCCCAGCATTTT